This TCR beta chain was profiled in a study of CD8+ T cells in alopecia areata. Findings and limits, study-wide: In patients, TCRs were shared less clearly than in mice, and HLA may possibly be involved.

CDR1 and CDR2 (germline): SGDLS, YYNGEE. The CDR3 sequence is 14 residues long. The V gene lost 0 bases and the J gene lost 2 bases, with 8 bases spanning the gap. By share, this clone ranks as large. Its antigen is not known. At the DNA level, this CDR3 is encoded by other sequences in the same sample as well. cDNA serving as the sequencing template came from extracted, reverse transcribed RNA. Libraries were prepared by immunoSEQ multiplex PCR; TCRdb keeps only in-frame clonotypes and omits some of them. The sample shows about 4,000 clones, roughly 70% of them seen only once. As to treatment: oral pan-JAK inhibitor, 5-10 mg twice daily. Lesional scalp punch biopsies and peripheral blood were collected from alopecia areata patients.

The origin of this receptor is a human donor with alopecia areata. V is TRBV9 and J is TRBJ2-5; D may correspond to TRBD1 or TRBD2 (5 bases each). The sequences come from skin, collected at week 24, from a patient treated with tofacitinib. CDR3 coding DNA: TGTGCCAGCAGCGTAGCAGGGAGTCAAGAGACCCAGTACTTC. This gives the protein CASSVAGSQETQYF. Full variable domain (outside the CDR3, taken from reference TRBV9 and TRBJ2-5): DSGVTQTPKHLITATGQRVTLRCSPRSGDLSVYWYQQSLDQGLQFLIQYYNGEERAKGNILERFSAQQFPDLHSELNLSSLELGDSALYFCASSVAGSQETQYFGPGTRLLVL.